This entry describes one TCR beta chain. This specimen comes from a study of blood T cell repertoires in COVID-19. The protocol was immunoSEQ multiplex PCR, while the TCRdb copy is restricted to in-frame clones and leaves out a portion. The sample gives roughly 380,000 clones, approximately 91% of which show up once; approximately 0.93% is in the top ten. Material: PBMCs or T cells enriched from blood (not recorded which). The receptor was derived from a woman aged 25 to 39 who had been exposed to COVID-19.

The CDR3 DNA sequence: TGCGCCAGCAGCCAAGATAGCAGCCTAGTGGCGAACACCGGGGAGCTGTTTTTT. It yields the protein CASSQDSSLVANTGELFF. The gene calls are TRBV4-1 and TRBJ2-2, with D hard to call. The germline gives CDR1 MGHRA, CDR2 YSYEKL. V lost 0 bases to trimming and J lost 0 bases, with 14 bases between them. The CDR3 spans 18 residues.